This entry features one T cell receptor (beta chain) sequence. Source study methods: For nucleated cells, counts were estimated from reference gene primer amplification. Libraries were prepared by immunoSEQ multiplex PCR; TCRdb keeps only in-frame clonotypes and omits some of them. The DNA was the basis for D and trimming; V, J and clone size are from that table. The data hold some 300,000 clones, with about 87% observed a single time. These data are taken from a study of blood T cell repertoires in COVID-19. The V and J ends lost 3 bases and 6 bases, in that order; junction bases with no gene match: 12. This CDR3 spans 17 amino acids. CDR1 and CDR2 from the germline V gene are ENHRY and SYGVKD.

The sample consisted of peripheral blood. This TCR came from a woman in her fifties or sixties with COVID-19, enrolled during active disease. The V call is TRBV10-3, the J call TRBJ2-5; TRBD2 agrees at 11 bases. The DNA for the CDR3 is TGTGCCATCAGTGACCTGGGACTAGCGGAGGGGGGAAAGACCCAGTACTTC. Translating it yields CAISDLGLAEGGKTQYF.